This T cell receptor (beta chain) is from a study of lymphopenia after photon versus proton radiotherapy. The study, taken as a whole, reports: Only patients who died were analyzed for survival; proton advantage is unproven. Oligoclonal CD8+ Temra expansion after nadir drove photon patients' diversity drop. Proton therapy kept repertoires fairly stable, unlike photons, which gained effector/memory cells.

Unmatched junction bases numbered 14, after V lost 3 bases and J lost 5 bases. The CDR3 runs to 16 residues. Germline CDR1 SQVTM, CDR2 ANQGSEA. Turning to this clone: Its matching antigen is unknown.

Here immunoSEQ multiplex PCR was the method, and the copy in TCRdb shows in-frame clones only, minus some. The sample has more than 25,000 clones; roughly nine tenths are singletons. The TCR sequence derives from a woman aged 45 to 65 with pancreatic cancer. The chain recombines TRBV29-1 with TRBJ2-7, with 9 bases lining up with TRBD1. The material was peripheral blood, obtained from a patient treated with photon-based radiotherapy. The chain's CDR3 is CSVDPGGQGIIDEQYF. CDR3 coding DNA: TGCAGCGTTGACCCCGGGGGACAGGGAATAATCGACGAGCAGTACTTC.